Listed here are 23 T cell receptor beta chains from one sample, sequenced in a study of cytomegalovirus exposure and HLA in healthy donors. PCR involved 60 Vbeta and 13 Jbeta primers. TCRdb's table, derived via immunoSEQ multiplex PCR, lists solely in-frame clones and lacks some. The sample yields about 140,000 clones, roughly 79% seen once. The sequenced sample was PBMCs. These receptors came from a middle-aged woman in good health and CMV-seronegative.

This chain connects TRBV28 to TRBJ1-5; 11 nucleotides match TRBD1. Germline CDR1 is MDHEN and CDR2 is SYDVKM. This CDR3 region has 13 residues. With 6 bases clipped from V and 7 bases from J, the junction kept 2 bases outside the gene matches. The CDR3 loop reads CASRGQGVQPQHF. CDR3 nucleotides: TGTGCCAGCAGGGGACAGGGGGTCCAGCCCCAGCATTTT.

V usage is TRBV5-5 and J usage is TRBJ2-7; D is possibly TRBD2 (7 bases). This CDR3 has 16 residues. Looked up from germline, CDR1 is SGHKS and CDR2 is YYEKEE (reference sequence). Trimming removed 4 bases from V and 2 bases from J, with 19 bases in between. The CDR3 nucleotides are TGTGCCAGCAGCAGACTAGGGGGGGTACTCACCTACGAGCAGTACTTC. Its protein product is CASSRLGGVLTYEQYF.

DNA for the CDR3: TGTGCCAGCAGTGCGAGGCAGGGAAGATATAATTCACCCCTCCACTTT. Its protein product is CASSARQGRYNSPLHF. The chain uses TRBV2 and TRBJ1-6; TRBD1 is a possible D gene (5 bases). The CDR3 loop spans 16 amino acids. V lost 4 bases, J lost 4 bases, and 14 bases lay in between. Germline V gene data show CDR1 as SNHLY and CDR2 as FYNNEI.

This CDR3 reads CASSQDLTGIFSLAFF. As DNA, the CDR3 is TGCGCCAGCAGCCAAGATCTTACAGGGATCTTCTCATTAGCTTTCTTT. The J gene is TRBJ1-1, the V gene TRBV4-3; possible D gene TRBD1, 6 bases. Trimming shortened V by 0 bases and J by 10 bases, and 21 bases separated the two germline ends. The CDR3 has 16 residues. From germline, CDR1 is LGHNA and CDR2 YSLEER.

V gene TRBV4-3 combines with J gene TRBJ1-5; 7 nucleotides agree with TRBD1. This CDR3 contains 15 residues. The ends lost 0 bases at V and 6 bases at J; junction bases unmatched: 5. Looked up from germline, CDR1 is LGHNA and CDR2 is YSLEER. The CDR3 nucleotides are TGCGCCAGCAGCCAAGATTCAGGGGGTAGTCAGCCCCAGCATTTT. Protein product: CASSQDSGGSQPQHF.

This clone was seen only a few times. The genes are TRBV2 and TRBJ2-5; D call uncertain. Trimming took off 7 bases at V and 0 bases at J, with 12 bases between the two ends. The CDR3 length is 14 residues. The V gene's germline CDR1 is SNHLY and CDR2 FYNNEI. CDR3 sequence (DNA): TGTGCCAGCACCCCTCCCGGGTACCAAGAGACCCAGTACTTC. This translates into CASTPPGYQETQYF.

This chain links TRBV5-1 with TRBJ2-1, with 12 bases fitting TRBD2. The trim removed 3 bases at V and 7 bases at J, leaving 8 bases unmatched. The CDR3 consists of 16 residues. Per germline, CDR1 SGHRS and CDR2 YFSETQ. The CDR3 is CASSSRLAGVDNEQFF. CDR3 sequence (DNA): TGCGCCAGCAGCTCGAGACTAGCGGGAGTCGATAATGAGCAGTTCTTC.

The J gene is TRBJ2-6, the V gene TRBV28, with a tentative D call TRBD2 (6 bases). Looked up from germline, CDR1 is MDHEN and CDR2 is SYDVKM. V lost 5 bases and J 0 bases, leaving 20 bases between the germline ends. This CDR3 has 19 amino acids. The CDR3 sequence is CASSGSRGRLLSGANVLTF. The CDR3 DNA reads TGTGCCAGCAGTGGCTCGCGTGGGAGGCTTCTCTCTGGGGCCAACGTCCTGACTTTC. Complete variable domain (other parts from reference TRBV28 and TRBJ2-6): DVKVTQSSRYLVKRTGEKVFLECVQDMDHENMFWYRQDPGLGLRLIYFSYDVKMKEKGDIPEGYSVSREKKERFSLILESASTNQTSMYLCASSGSRGRLLSGANVLTFGAGSRLTVL.

The genes are TRBV29-1 and TRBJ2-5; perhaps TRBD2 as D (6 bases). V was clipped by 6 bases and J by 2 bases, with 10 bases between them. The CDR3 contains 12 residues. CDR1 and CDR2 (germline): SQVTM, ANQGSEA. DNA for the CDR3: TGCAGCGTCGCCCGGGGGCAAGAGACCCAGTACTTC. Its translation: CSVARGQETQYF. Full variable domain (missing parts from reference TRBV29-1 and TRBJ2-5): SAVISQKPSRDICQRGTSLTIQCQVDSQVTMMFWYRQQPGQSLTLIATANQGSEATYESGFVIDKFPISRPNLTFSTLTVSNMSPEDSSIYLCSVARGQETQYFGPGTRLLVL.

The chain combines TRBV7-9 with TRBJ2-5; 8 bases are a match to TRBD2. Germline V gene lookup returns CDR1 SEHNR and CDR2 FQNEAQ (reference sequence). The junction had 3 bases not matched to a gene; V was cut back by 3 bases and J by 3 bases. CDR3 length equals 14 residues. The CDR3 sequence: CASSFGTREETQYF. The CDR3 DNA reads TGTGCCAGCAGCTTCGGGACTAGGGAAGAGACCCAGTACTTC.

The CDR3 spells CASSPTSGRAHEQFF. DNA for the CDR3: TGTGCCAGCAGCCCAACTAGCGGGAGGGCCCATGAGCAGTTCTTC. The chain combines TRBV9 with TRBJ2-1; 13 positions agree with TRBD2. Germline CDR1 and CDR2: SGDLS and YYNGEE. Trimming removed 4 bases from V and 8 bases from J; junction bases left unmatched: 6. The CDR3 length is 15 residues.

This clone was recorded a few times. The chain links TRBV7-8 to TRBJ2-1; a weak D match, TRBD1 (5 bases). Germline V gene lookup returns CDR1 SGHVS and CDR2 FQNEAQ. This CDR3 has 19 amino acids. Trimming left V 1 base short and J 0 bases short, with 19 bases between. The CDR3 region is CASSLVGATGVRSYNEQFF. The DNA of the CDR3 is TGTGCCAGCAGCTTAGTTGGTGCCACAGGAGTACGCTCCTACAATGAGCAGTTCTTC.

The V call is TRBV15, the J call TRBJ1-1; 7 bases are a match to TRBD1. V was clipped by 4 bases and J by 0 bases; unmatched bases: 5. Germline V CDR1 and CDR2: LNHNV, YYDKDF (reference sequence). This CDR3 has 15 residues. CDR3 region: CATSKAQGMNTEAFF. In DNA, the CDR3 is TGTGCCACCAGCAAGGCACAGGGGATGAACACTGAAGCTTTCTTT.

The rearrangement uses TRBV28 and TRBJ1-5, with 8 bases lining up with TRBD1. There are 16 residues in the CDR3. Germline values: CDR1 MDHEN, CDR2 SYDVKM. Trimming cost V 6 bases and J 1 base; bases outside gene matches: 8. The CDR3 DNA follows: TGTGCCAGCAGCGTACTTCAGGGGGCAAGCAATCAGCCCCAGCATTTT. Its translation is CASSVLQGASNQPQHF.

In its sample, this clone was seen once. The V call is TRBV5-6, the J call TRBJ1-1; TRBD1 agrees at 7 bases. The germline gives CDR1 SGHDT, CDR2 YYEEEE. The CDR3 totals 15 residues. J lost 5 bases, V lost 3 bases, and 10 bases had no gene match. This CDR3 is CASSSRPAGGTEAFF. CDR3 bases: TGTGCCAGCAGCTCCCGGCCGGCAGGGGGTACTGAAGCTTTCTTT.

J is TRBJ2-3 and V is TRBV19; D is unclear. CDR3 length: 17 amino acids. CDR1 and CDR2 (germline): LNHDA, SQIVND (reference sequence). The V end lost 7 bases, the J end lost 4 bases, and 24 bases lay between the germline ends. The CDR3 sequence: CASIGWYEASGPDTQYF. CDR3 bases: TGTGCCAGTATTGGGTGGTACGAGGCTTCGGGTCCAGATACGCAGTATTTT. Full variable domain (missing parts from reference TRBV19 and TRBJ2-3): DGGITQSPKYLFRKEGQNVTLSCEQNLNHDAMYWYRQDPGQGLRLIYYSQIVNDFQKGDIAEGYSVSREKKESFPLTVTSAQKNPTAFYLCASIGWYEASGPDTQYFGPGTRLTVL.

The V call is TRBV4-2, the J call TRBJ1-6; D may be TRBD1 (6 bases). Trimming removed 3 bases from V and 8 bases from J, with 20 bases in between. This CDR3 has 17 amino acids. Germline assignment: CDR1 LGHNA and CDR2 YNFKEQ. The DNA of the CDR3 is TGTGCCAGCAGCCAGGCCACAGGGATCCCGACGGATTCACCCCTCCACTTT. This codes for CASSQATGIPTDSPLHF.

The gene calls are TRBV28 and TRBJ2-7; D might be TRBD1 (5 bases). The CDR3 consists of 12 residues. The ends were cut back, 3 bases at V and 5 bases at J, with 8 bases in the middle. Germline V gene lookup returns CDR1 MDHEN and CDR2 SYDVKM. CDR3 nucleotides: TGTGCCAGCAGTTTTGTCAGGGACGAGCAGTACTTC. Protein: CASSFVRDEQYF.

This chain uses TRBV28 with TRBJ2-1; tentatively, D is TRBD1 (5 bases). CDR1 MDHEN and CDR2 SYDVKM come from the germline V gene. V was cut by 5 bases and J by 7 bases, with 15 bases left in between. The length of the CDR3 is 14 residues. The DNA of the CDR3 is TGTGCCAGCAGTATCCTGACAGAATCGAATGAGCAGTTCTTC. Amino acid sequence: CASSILTESNEQFF.

The chain employs TRBV6-1 and TRBJ2-1; TRBD1 agrees at 11 bases. Trimming cost V 8 bases and J 0 bases; bases outside gene matches: 3. This CDR3 comprises 15 residues. Germline CDR1 and CDR2: MNHNS and SASEGT. The CDR3 sequence: CASSGQGVSYNEQFF. CDR3 nucleotide sequence: TGTGCCAGCTCGGGACAGGGGGTCTCCTACAATGAGCAGTTCTTC.

The rearrangement uses TRBV7-8 and TRBJ2-1; 11 bases agree with TRBD2. CDR1 and CDR2 from the germline V gene are SGHVS and FQNEAQ. This CDR3 has 18 residues. With V trimmed by 0 bases and J by 7 bases, 11 bases remained unmatched. CDR3: CASSLARRLAGSQNEQFF. The CDR3 nucleotides read TGTGCCAGCAGCTTAGCCCGACGACTAGCGGGAAGTCAGAATGAGCAGTTCTTC.

The genes are TRBV6-1 and TRBJ1-5; TRBD1 might be the D (5 bases). CDR1 and CDR2 from the germline V gene are MNHNS and SASEGT. The CDR3 length is 13 residues. With 3 bases removed from V and 4 bases from J, the gap between germline ends came to 7 bases. The CDR3 here is CASSEGGNQPQHF. CDR3 in DNA: TGTGCCAGCAGTGAGGGGGGAAATCAGCCCCAGCATTTT.

This clone was observed a few times. The chain combines TRBV7-9 with TRBJ1-1; tentatively, D is TRBD1 (6 bases). Trimming removed 5 bases at V and 0 bases at J, with 10 bases between. The CDR3 runs 14 residues. In germline, CDR1 is SEHNR, CDR2 FQNEAQ (reference sequence). As DNA, the CDR3 is TGTGCCAGCAGCCTATCAGGGGTGAACACTGAAGCTTTCTTT. It yields the protein CASSLSGVNTEAFF.